This T cell receptor (beta chain) was captured in a study of spatial heterogeneity in lung cancer. TCRdb ran MiXCR on the 5' RACE reads and lists one entry per CDR3 protein. This table holds 17,000 or so distinct CDR3 sequences, 7% to 10% found once. V was clipped by 3 bases and J by 9 bases; unmatched bases: 5. Looked up from germline, CDR1 is KGHSH and CDR2 is LQKENI. This CDR3 is built from 15 residues. Time point defined: blood at routine non-recurrence follow-up after resection. The sample holds many counts of this clonotype. Sequences were derived from PBMCs, sampled at follow-up. This TCR derives from a male donor with early-stage non-small cell lung cancer. V and J are TRBV18 and TRBJ1-6, with TRBD1 matching 10 bases. The DNA of the CDR3 is TGTGCCAGCTCACCCGACAGGGGGCGAGGTTCACCCCTCCACTTT. Protein product: CASSPDRGRGSPLHF.